This T cell receptor (beta chain) came from a study of a mutant IDH1 vaccine in newly diagnosed glioma. As for the study in general: Vaccination began 4-6 weeks post radiotherapy alone, or with temozolomide cycles. Every participant had undergone radiotherapy, temozolomide, or both before, and most underwent both.

Sequencing used immunoSEQ multiplex PCR; TCRdb keeps in-frame clones, though not all of them. Seen here are tens of thousands of clones, roughly 80% observed once, and the top ten hold 6.2%. Notes on this clone: Antigen specificity is unknown.

Per germline, CDR1 MGHRA and CDR2 YSYEKL. V lost 4 bases to trimming and J lost 3 bases, with 16 bases between them. This CDR3 is 16 amino acids long. The time point: week 23, last vaccination. What each vaccine dose contained was 300 ug of mutant IDH1 20-mer peptide, accompanied by topical imiquimod. Regarding the study as a whole: Among top peripheral T cell clonotypes, changes seemed unrelated to pseudoprogression. Altogether, 80% to 95% of patients exhibited vaccine-induced immune responses.

This clonotype was sampled from a middle-aged man with glioma. The V gene is TRBV4-1, the J gene TRBJ2-1; weak D call: TRBD1 (5 bases). The sample was PBMCs, taken from a glioma patient whose treatment included an IDH1 peptide vaccine. CDR3 nucleotides: TGCGCCAGCAGCCGACAAGTGGCCAGGGACTACAATGAGCAGTTCTTC. Its protein is CASSRQVARDYNEQFF.